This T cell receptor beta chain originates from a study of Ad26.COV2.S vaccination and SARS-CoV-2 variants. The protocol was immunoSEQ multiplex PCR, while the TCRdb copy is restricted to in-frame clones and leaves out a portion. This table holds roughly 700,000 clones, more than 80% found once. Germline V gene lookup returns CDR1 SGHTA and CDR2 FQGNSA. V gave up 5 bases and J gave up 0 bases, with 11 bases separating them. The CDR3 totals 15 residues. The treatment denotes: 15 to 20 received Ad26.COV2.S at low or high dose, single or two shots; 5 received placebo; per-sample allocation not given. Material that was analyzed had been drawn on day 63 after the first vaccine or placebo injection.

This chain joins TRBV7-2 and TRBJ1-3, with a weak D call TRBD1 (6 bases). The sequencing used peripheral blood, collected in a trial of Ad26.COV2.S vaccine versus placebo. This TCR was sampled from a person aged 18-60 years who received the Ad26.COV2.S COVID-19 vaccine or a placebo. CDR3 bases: TGTGCCAGCAGCGAAAGGACAGTCTCTGGAAACACCATATATTTT. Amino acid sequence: CASSERTVSGNTIYF.